These 5 T cell receptor beta chains originate from one sample sequenced in a study of blood T cell repertoires in COVID-19. Repertoires were generated with immunoSEQ multiplex PCR, while TCRdb's copy carries only in-frame clones and drops some. The repertoire holds about 110,000 clones, around nine tenths seen once, with under 1.5% in the top ten. Sequencing was carried out using peripheral blood. Receptors originate from a woman under 40 with acute or convalescent COVID-19.

This chain uses TRBV29-1 with TRBJ2-7; D unresolved. V lost 6 bases to trimming and J lost 5 bases, with 17 bases between them. Germline lookup yields CDR1 SQVTM and CDR2 ANQGSEA. CDR3 length equals 13 residues. CDR3 sequence reads: CSVVVVSYNEQYF. CDR3 nucleotide sequence: TGCAGCGTGGTCGTTGTCAGTTATAACGAGCAGTACTTC.

This chain joins TRBV5-8 and TRBJ1-1; D remains unclear. V was trimmed by 2 bases and J by 0 bases, leaving 14 bases between them. The length of the CDR3 is 16 residues. Germline CDR1 is SGHTS and CDR2 is YDEGEE. The CDR3 coding sequence is TGTGCCAGCAGCTTTCGGGTGCGAGGGCTGAACACTGAAGCTTTCTTT. This codes for CASSFRVRGLNTEAFF.

The CDR3 region has the DNA TGTGCCAGCAGCACCAACCAGGCCCTACAGGGGGCTCGTGGGGGTACCGGGGAGCTGTTTTTT. Translated, it gives CASSTNQALQGARGGTGELFF. This chain connects TRBV7-6 to TRBJ2-2, with 9 bases that match TRBD1. The J segment lost 5 bases and the V segment lost 5 bases, leaving 24 bases of the junction unmatched. Looked up from germline, CDR1 is SGHVS and CDR2 is FNYEAQ. The CDR3 totals 21 residues.

The chain combines TRBV10-3 with TRBJ2-2; 9 positions agree with TRBD1. The CDR3 runs to 16 residues. Per the germline V gene, CDR1 is ENHRY and CDR2 is SYGVKD. V was pared by 1 base and J by 3 bases, with 3 bases of the junction left unmatched. In nucleotides, the CDR3 is TGTGCCATCAGTGAGTTGGGACAGGGTGACACCGGGGAGCTGTTTTTT. Encoded protein: CAISELGQGDTGELFF.

The V gene is TRBV11-3, the J gene TRBJ2-5; TRBD2 agrees at 8 bases. CDR1 SGHNT and CDR2 YENEEA come from the germline V gene. This CDR3 has 13 residues. V gave up 4 bases and J gave up 3 bases; unmatched junction bases: 1. As DNA, the CDR3 is TGTGCCAGCAGCTATAGCGGGGAAGAGACCCAGTACTTC. Translated: CASSYSGEETQYF.